Shown below are 9 T cell receptor beta chains from a single sample sequenced in a study of cytomegalovirus exposure and HLA in healthy donors. Assay used: immunoSEQ multiplex PCR; TCRdb lists only in-frame clones, some missing. The sample holds more than 250,000 clones, about nine tenths seen once. Sample: PBMCs. The source of these receptors is a woman under 30 in good health and CMV-seronegative.

This chain links TRBV30 with TRBJ2-7; TRBD1 aligns across 10 bases. CDR1 and CDR2 (germline): GTSNPN, SVGIG (reference sequence). This CDR3 contains 13 residues. Trimming removed 1 base from V and 5 bases from J; junction bases left unmatched: 2. The chain's CDR3 is CAWSEGTGDEQYF. As DNA, the CDR3 is TGTGCCTGGAGTGAAGGGACAGGGGACGAGCAGTACTTC.

To note about this clone: Other DNA sequences from this sample encode an identical CDR3 as well. DNA for the CDR3: TGCGCCAGCAGCCGGGACAGGGGAGACTATGGCTACACCTTC. This gives the protein CASSRDRGDYGYTF. The V gene is TRBV4-3, the J gene TRBJ1-2, with 10 positions matching TRBD1. The CDR3 length is 14 residues. Germline V CDR1 and CDR2: LGHNA, YSLEER. J lost 3 bases, V lost 4 bases, and 2 bases had no gene match.

CDR3 sequence: CASSSGLAGAVSRETQYF. CDR3 in DNA: TGCGCCAGCAGCTCAGGACTAGCGGGAGCAGTTAGTCGAGAGACCCAGTACTTC. The chain recombines TRBV5-1 with TRBJ2-5, with 13 bases matching TRBD2. There are 18 residues in the CDR3. Germline trimming cut 3 bases from V and 4 bases from J; bases unmatched to any gene: 12. The germline V gene encodes CDR1 SGHRS and CDR2 YFSETQ.

The chain is built from TRBV7-8 and TRBJ2-7; the D gene is possibly TRBD2 (6 bases). The germline V gene encodes CDR1 SGHVS and CDR2 FQNEAQ. The CDR3 covers 14 residues. V gave up 1 base and J gave up 5 bases, with 12 bases separating them. CDR3 DNA: TGTGCCAGCAGCTTAGGGCCGGGAGAGGACGAGCAGTACTTC. Its protein product is CASSLGPGEDEQYF.

The chain employs TRBV4-3 and TRBJ2-7; 7 bases are shared with TRBD2. The CDR3 runs to 16 residues. The junction had 8 bases not matched to a gene; V was cut back by 1 base and J by 2 bases. Germline loops: CDR1 LGHNA, CDR2 YSLEER. CDR3 nucleotide sequence: TGCGCCAGCAGCCAAGCACTAGCGTCTTATACCTACGAGCAGTACTTC. Residues: CASSQALASYTYEQYF.

The chain recombines TRBV5-6 with TRBJ1-2; 7 bases map to TRBD1. The CDR3 loop spans 14 amino acids. Germline lookup yields CDR1 SGHDT and CDR2 YYEEEE. As DNA, the CDR3 is TGTACGTTGGGAGACAGGGTGGAGGAGTATGGCTACACCTTC. Its protein is CTLGDRVEEYGYTF. Together with reference TRBV5-6 and TRBJ1-2, the CDR3 gives the full variable domain: DAGVTQSPTHLIKTRGQQVTLRCSPKSGHDTVSWYQQALGQGPQFIFQYYEEEERQRGNFPDRFSGHQFPNYSSELNVNALLLGDSALYLCTLGDRVEEYGYTFGSGTRLTVV.

The chain couples TRBV2 to TRBJ2-2; a possible D gene is TRBD1 (6 bases). Germline CDR1 SNHLY, CDR2 FYNNEI. This CDR3 has 16 residues. V lost 6 bases to trimming and J lost 5 bases, with 19 bases between them. CDR3 in DNA: TGTGCCAGCAGCCCTACAGGGCGATTTGGTACCGGGGAGCTGTTTTTT. It codes for CASSPTGRFGTGELFF. The full variable domain, in which reference TRBV2 and TRBJ2-2 provide the parts outside the CDR3, is EPEVTQTPSHQVTQMGQEVILRCVPISNHLYFYWYRQILGQKVEFLVSFYNNEISEKSEIFDDQFSVERPDGSNFTLKIRSTKLEDSAMYFCASSPTGRFGTGELFFGEGSRLTVL.

The chain couples TRBV5-4 to TRBJ2-7; D perhaps matches TRBD1 (6 bases). CDR3 length: 13 residues. The germline gives CDR1 SGHNT, CDR2 YYREEE (reference sequence). Trimming removed 4 bases at V and 2 bases at J, with 10 bases between. Written as DNA, the CDR3 is TGTGCCAGCAGCGGGGACACCGCCTACGAGCAGTACTTC. Protein product: CASSGDTAYEQYF.

J is TRBJ1-3 and V is TRBV5-6; D ambiguous. The CDR3 has 15 amino acids. In germline, CDR1 is SGHDT, CDR2 YYEEEE. V dropped 3 bases and J dropped 0 bases, with 10 bases sitting between them. CDR3 sequence (DNA): TGTGCCAGCAGCTCGGCGGGCAACTCTGGAAACACCATATATTTT. Translating it yields CASSSAGNSGNTIYF.